One sample yielded the 32 T cell receptor beta chains listed below, sequenced in a study of T-cell reconstitution after alpha-beta-depleted transplantation in children. It was with unique molecular identifiers that the TCRbeta library was prepared. TCRdb reanalysed the PCR reads using MiXCR and keeps one entry per CDR3 protein. The sample has some 200,000 distinct CDR3 sequences; 14% to 15% are singletons. Sequencing was performed on PBMCs from the stem cell graft donor, taken from the stem cell graft. These receptors came from a human donor who donated a stem cell graft to a child with acute lymphoblastic leukemia.

This clonotype has ten or more counts. The chain joins TRBV15 to TRBJ1-1, with no clear D. The CDR3 extends over 15 amino acids. Trimming shortened V by 0 bases and J by 1 base, and 9 bases separated the two germline ends. Germline CDR1 and CDR2: LNHNV and YYDKDF (reference sequence). CDR3 nucleotide sequence: TGTGCCACCAGCAGAGATGGTAAGAGGAACACTGAAGCTTTCTTT. Its translation is CATSRDGKRNTEAFF.

In its sample, this clonotype was seen many times. V gene TRBV4-2 combines with J gene TRBJ2-1; TRBD2 might be the D (5 bases). In germline, CDR1 is LGHNA, CDR2 YNFKEQ. Trimming shortened V by 7 bases and J by 4 bases, and 17 bases separated the two germline ends. The CDR3 has 15 amino acids. The CDR3 here is CASTSSGSKYNEQFF. The CDR3 DNA sequence: TGTGCCAGCACCTCGTCTGGGAGTAAATACAATGAGCAGTTCTTC.

This clonotype has ten or more counts. CDR3 coding DNA: TGTGCCAGCAGCCCAGGGGGCGGGGTCGACAATGAGCAGTTCTTC. This translates into CASSPGGGVDNEQFF. V is TRBV12-3 or TRBV12-4 and J is TRBJ2-1, with TRBD1 matching over 8 bases. After removal of 6 bases from V and 5 bases from J, the junction contained 9 bases not matched to a gene. This CDR3 has 15 amino acids.

Many counts were recorded for this clonotype. The gene calls are TRBV6-5 and TRBJ2-5; D perhaps matches TRBD1 (6 bases). Looked up from germline, CDR1 is MNHEY and CDR2 is SVGAGI. Deletions cut 6 bases from V and 5 bases from J, with 22 bases between. The CDR3 is 16 amino acids. The CDR3 bases are TGTGCCAGCAGGTCCTTCTGGGACACCCCGGGGGAGACCCAGTACTTC. It specifies CASRSFWDTPGETQYF.

This clonotype was recorded at least ten times. The chain has TRBV20-1 and TRBJ1-4; D is undetermined. With 0 bases removed from V and 3 bases from J, the gap between germline ends came to 8 bases. Germline lookup yields CDR1 DFQATT and CDR2 SNEGSKA (reference sequence). The CDR3 loop spans 14 amino acids. CDR3 loop: CSARDAGANEKLFF. In nucleotides, the CDR3 is TGCAGTGCTAGAGATGCCGGGGCTAATGAAAAACTGTTTTTT.

The sample holds many counts of this clonotype. This rearrangement joins TRBV5-8 to TRBJ2-7; either TRBD1 or TRBD2 may fit D (5 bases each). The CDR3 sequence is 15 residues long. V lost 4 bases, J lost 1 base, and 15 bases lay in between. The germline gives CDR1 SGHTS, CDR2 YDEGEE. The CDR3 loop is CASSQGTRKSYEQYF. CDR3 nucleotides: TGTGCCAGCAGCCAAGGGACCCGAAAATCCTACGAGCAGTACTTC.

This clonotype occurred many times. V and J are TRBV5-1 and TRBJ2-7; TRBD1 agrees at 7 bases. CDR1 and CDR2 from the germline V gene are SGHRS and YFSETQ. J was trimmed by 2 bases and V by 0 bases; bases with no gene match: 5. The CDR3 sequence is 15 residues long. The CDR3 bases are TGCGCCAGCAGCTTGGCCCTAGGGACAGCCTACGAGCAGTACTTC. It encodes CASSLALGTAYEQYF.

This clonotype was observed a handful of times. The J gene is TRBJ2-5, the V gene TRBV6-1; D unclear. The CDR3 is 14 residues long. The germline V gene has CDR1 MNHNS and CDR2 SASEGT. V lost 2 bases and J 1 base, leaving 8 bases between the germline ends. The CDR3 sequence is CASSELGSQETQYF. CDR3 in DNA: TGTGCCAGCAGTGAACTAGGATCCCAAGAGACCCAGTACTTC.

Worth noting for this clonotype: It may be a read error: a sequence one base away is much more abundant. The rearrangement uses TRBV20-1 and TRBJ2-5; a weak D match, TRBD1 (6 bases). Trimming shortened V by 1 base and J by 4 bases, and 19 bases separated the two germline ends. This CDR3 has 16 amino acids. The V gene's germline CDR1 is DFQATT and CDR2 SNEGSKA (reference sequence). The CDR3 region has the DNA TGCAGTGCTAGAGTCAGGACCCTAATGGACAGAGAGACCCAGTACTTC. Its protein is CSARVRTLMDRETQYF.

This clonotype appeared many times. The V call is TRBV5-1, the J call TRBJ2-1; 9 bases are a match to TRBD2. V lost 0 bases, J lost 3 bases, and 4 bases stayed unmatched. CDR1 and CDR2 from the germline V gene are SGHRS and YFSETQ. The CDR3 consists of 16 residues. As DNA, the CDR3 is TGCGCCAGCAGCTTGGTCGCGGGAGGGTTCTACAATGAGCAGTTCTTC. This codes for CASSLVAGGFYNEQFF.

This clonotype was seen repeatedly, ten times or more. In nucleotides, the CDR3 is TGTGCCAGCAGCCCAACAGGGCCGGGGGAGCTGTTTTTT. Translating it yields CASSPTGPGELFF. The gene calls are TRBV6-6 and TRBJ2-2; a weak D match, TRBD1 (6 bases). The germline V and J ends were trimmed by 6 bases and 8 bases, with 13 bases remaining between them. The CDR3 is 13 residues long. The germline V gene has CDR1 MNHNY and CDR2 SVGAGI (reference sequence).

There are many counts of this clonotype. The V and J genes are TRBV12-3 or TRBV12-4 and TRBJ1-2; D is unclear. CDR3 length: 13 residues. The V end lost 3 bases, the J end lost 1 base, and 6 bases lay between the germline ends. CDR3 sequence (DNA): TGTGCCAGCAGTTTTGGACTTAACTATGGCTACACCTTC. It is translated as CASSFGLNYGYTF.

This clonotype has only a few counts. The V gene is TRBV19, the J gene TRBJ2-1, with 8 nucleotides matching TRBD1. There are 15 residues in the CDR3. The germline V gene encodes CDR1 LNHDA and CDR2 SQIVND (reference sequence). V was pared by 6 bases and J by 7 bases, with 11 bases of the junction left unmatched. The CDR3 region has the DNA TGTGCCAGTAGGCCGGGACAGGTTCGTCTTAATGAGCAGTTCTTC. It yields the protein CASRPGQVRLNEQFF. The full variable domain, in which reference TRBV19 and TRBJ2-1 provide the parts outside the CDR3, is DGGITQSPKYLFRKEGQNVTLSCEQNLNHDAMYWYRQDPGQGLRLIYYSQIVNDFQKGDIAEGYSVSREKKESFPLTVTSAQKNPTAFYLCASRPGQVRLNEQFFGPGTRLTVL.

This clonotype came up many times. The chain employs TRBV5-1 and TRBJ2-3; D is possibly TRBD1 (6 bases). This CDR3 has 14 amino acids. V was cut by 4 bases and J by 8 bases, with 17 bases left in between. Germline V gives CDR1 SGHRS, CDR2 YFSETQ. CDR3: CASSIRDTEGTQYF. CDR3 coding DNA: TGCGCCAGCAGCATTAGGGACACCGAAGGTACGCAGTATTTT.

The chain uses TRBV5-4 and TRBJ1-5, with a possible D match to TRBD1 (5 bases). There are 14 residues in the CDR3. Trimming stripped 4 bases from V and 7 bases from J, with 15 bases between. Germline V lookup: CDR1 SGHNT, CDR2 YYREEE (reference sequence). The CDR3 region is CASSPGGGGQPQHF. CDR3 sequence (DNA): TGTGCCAGCAGCCCCGGGGGTGGAGGCCAGCCCCAGCATTTT.

This chain links TRBV6-2 or TRBV6-3 with TRBJ2-5, with D possibly being TRBD2 (6 bases). V gave up 7 bases and J gave up 2 bases, with 17 bases separating them. CDR3 length: 15 amino acids. Germline CDR1 and CDR2: MNHEY and SVGEGT. The CDR3 sequence is CASTNWGEIQETQYF. The CDR3 DNA reads TGTGCCAGCACCAACTGGGGGGAAATACAAGAGACCCAGTACTTC.

The table lists this clonotype with many counts. The chain employs TRBV4-1 and TRBJ2-1, with 14 bases matching TRBD2. The V gene end was trimmed by 3 bases and the J gene end by 10 bases; junction bases not matched to a gene: 5. Germline loops: CDR1 MGHRA, CDR2 YSYEKL. There are 15 residues in the CDR3. Here the CDR3 reads CASSQGLAGEGEQFF. DNA for the CDR3: TGCGCCAGCAGCCAGGGACTAGCGGGAGAGGGGGAGCAGTTCTTC.

This chain connects TRBV7-2 to TRBJ1-1; 8 bases agree with TRBD1. V dropped 5 bases and J dropped 8; count of bases not matched to a gene: 16. Germline V CDR1 and CDR2: SGHTA, FQGNSA. This CDR3 region has 16 residues. The CDR3 nucleotides are TGTGCCAGCAGCCAAGGGTTGGAACGGACAGGGTCGGAAGCTTTCTTT. This codes for CASSQGLERTGSEAFF.

This clonotype was counted many times. The chain joins TRBV27 to TRBJ2-1; D unclear. This CDR3 is 15 amino acids long. Per the germline V gene, CDR1 is MNHEY and CDR2 is SMNVEV (reference sequence). V lost 2 bases, J lost 2 bases, and 10 bases lay in between. The CDR3 DNA reads TGTGCCAGCAGTTTACCCGGCGCTACCTACAATGAGCAGTTCTTC. It is translated as CASSLPGATYNEQFF.

The table lists this clonotype with many counts. The rearrangement joins TRBV7-9 to TRBJ1-2; D is perhaps TRBD1 (6 bases). With 4 bases removed from V and 4 bases from J, the gap between germline ends came to 10 bases. CDR1 and CDR2 (germline): SEHNR, FQNEAQ (reference sequence). This CDR3 comprises 13 residues. In nucleotides, the CDR3 is TGTGCCAGCAGCTCGACAGGATTCTATGGCTACACCTTC. This gives the protein CASSSTGFYGYTF.

This clonotype was seen repeatedly, ten times or more. The chain combines TRBV6-1 with TRBJ2-4, with D perhaps matching TRBD2 (6 bases). CDR3 length equals 14 residues. In germline, CDR1 is MNHNS, CDR2 SASEGT. Trimming removed 6 bases from V and 1 base from J, with 10 bases in between. The DNA for the CDR3 is TGTGCCAGCAGCCGGGAGTGGGCCAAAAACATTCAGTACTTC. Translating it yields CASSREWAKNIQYF.

The table lists this clonotype with many counts. The gene calls are TRBV20-1 and TRBJ2-7, with 9 bases fitting TRBD2. V trimming: 1 base; J trimming: 2 bases; junction bases outside the gene matches: 12. Looked up from germline, CDR1 is DFQATT and CDR2 is SNEGSKA (reference sequence). CDR3 length equals 17 residues. CDR3 sequence reads: CSARVQRVAGAPYEQYF. Written as DNA, the CDR3 is TGCAGTGCTAGAGTTCAACGTGTAGCGGGAGCACCCTACGAGCAGTACTTC.

The chain joins TRBV7-2 to TRBJ2-5; D unresolved. V lost 4 bases, J lost 6 bases, and 15 bases lay in between. The CDR3 consists of 14 residues. Germline V gene sequence: CDR1 SGHTA, CDR2 FQGNSA. The CDR3 coding sequence is TGTGCCAGCAGCTCACAGACTGGGTTGAAGACCCAGTACTTC. This sequence encodes CASSSQTGLKTQYF. The full variable domain, with the rest looked up from reference TRBV7-2 and TRBJ2-5, is GAGVSQSPSNKVTEKGKDVELRCDPISGHTALYWYRQSLGQGLEFLIYFQGNSAPDKSGLPSDRFSAERTGGSVSTLTIQRTQQEDSAVYLCASSSQTGLKTQYFGPGTRLLVL.

This clonotype was counted ten times or more. The V call is TRBV5-5, the J call TRBJ2-1; 13 bases fit TRBD2. This CDR3 is built from 18 residues. V lost 0 bases, J lost 6 bases, and 9 bases stayed unmatched. The V gene's germline CDR1 is SGHKS and CDR2 YYEKEE (reference sequence). This chain's CDR3 is CASSLGVILAGGRNEQFF. CDR3 nucleotide sequence: TGTGCCAGCAGCTTGGGGGTCATACTAGCGGGAGGGCGCAATGAGCAGTTCTTC.

In its sample, this clonotype was seen many times. The chain recombines TRBV20-1 with TRBJ2-5; either TRBD1 or TRBD2 may fit D (5 bases each). The CDR3 covers 13 residues. With 3 bases removed from V and 1 base from J, the gap between germline ends came to 9 bases. Germline V gene sequence: CDR1 DFQATT, CDR2 SNEGSKA (reference sequence). The CDR3 sequence: CSASGTRQETQYF. CDR3 sequence (DNA): TGCAGTGCTAGCGGGACCCGCCAAGAGACCCAGTACTTC.

This clonotype occurred many times. V gene TRBV10-3 combines with J gene TRBJ2-7; the D gene is possibly TRBD1 (6 bases). CDR1 and CDR2 (germline): ENHRY, SYGVKD. V was shortened by 4 bases and J by 2 bases, with 12 bases between the two germline ends. The CDR3 sequence is 14 residues long. DNA for the CDR3: TGTGCCATCAGTGGACGGGACACAGCCTACGAGCAGTACTTC. Amino acids: CAISGRDTAYEQYF.

This clonotype was seen many times. The chain is built from TRBV9 and TRBJ2-2; perhaps TRBD1 as D (6 bases). This CDR3 spans 15 amino acids. The V gene's germline CDR1 is SGDLS and CDR2 YYNGEE. Trimming took 5 bases from V and 5 from J, leaving 16 bases between them. CDR3 protein: CASRGPGVATGELFF. The CDR3 nucleotides read TGTGCCAGCAGAGGCCCAGGGGTCGCAACCGGGGAGCTGTTTTTT.

This clonotype was detected ten times or more. The chain carries TRBV20-1 and TRBJ1-3, with a weak D call TRBD1 (6 bases). Trimming left V 4 bases short and J 0 bases short, with 13 bases between. CDR1 and CDR2 from the germline V gene are DFQATT and SNEGSKA (reference sequence). This CDR3 has 15 amino acids. This chain's CDR3 is CSATGVNLSGNTIYF. The CDR3, as DNA: TGCAGTGCTACAGGGGTCAACCTCTCTGGAAACACCATATATTTT.

This clonotype has ten or more counts. The rearrangement uses TRBV7-2 and TRBJ2-3, with 8 bases matching TRBD2. The V and J ends lost 1 base and 0 bases, in that order; junction bases with no gene match: 3. Germline CDR1 reads SGHTA; CDR2 reads FQGNSA. CDR3 length: 16 amino acids. CDR3 protein: CASSLVPSGSTDTQYF. The CDR3 DNA is TGTGCCAGCAGCTTAGTACCTAGCGGGAGCACAGATACGCAGTATTTT. The complete variable domain, with remaining parts taken from reference TRBV7-2 and TRBJ2-3, reads GAGVSQSPSNKVTEKGKDVELRCDPISGHTALYWYRQSLGQGLEFLIYFQGNSAPDKSGLPSDRFSAERTGGSVSTLTIQRTQQEDSAVYLCASSLVPSGSTDTQYFGPGTRLTVL.

This clonotype was seen repeatedly, ten times or more. The CDR3 DNA is TGTGCCAGCTCCCAGCGGGAGGGCAGGTTTTACAATGAGCAGTTCTTC. Amino acids: CASSQREGRFYNEQFF. This chain uses TRBV5-8 with TRBJ2-1; 10 bases are a match to TRBD2. V was pared by 7 bases and J by 4 bases, with 11 bases of the junction left unmatched. There are 16 residues in the CDR3. Germline V gives CDR1 SGHTS, CDR2 YDEGEE.

There are many counts of this clonotype. The chain uses TRBV6-2 or TRBV6-3 and TRBJ2-6, with TRBD1 as a possible D gene (5 bases). This CDR3 is 14 amino acids long. The V gene lost 6 bases and the J gene lost 3 bases, with 9 bases spanning the gap. The V gene's germline CDR1 is MNHEY and CDR2 SVGEGT. The CDR3 reads CASRQGLGANVLTF. The CDR3 bases are TGTGCCAGCAGGCAGGGTCTTGGGGCCAACGTCCTGACTTTC.

The chain is built from TRBV11-2 and TRBJ2-3; D is possibly TRBD1 or TRBD2 (5 bases each). CDR1 and CDR2 (germline): SGHAT, FQNNGV. The V end lost 6 bases, the J end lost 12 bases, and 16 bases lay between the germline ends. There are 12 residues in the CDR3. The CDR3 region is CASSQGTSAQYF. The CDR3 DNA reads TGTGCCAGCAGTCAAGGGACCTCAGCCCAGTATTTT. Filled out from reference TRBV11-2 and TRBJ2-3, the complete variable domain reads EAGVAQSPRYKIIEKRQSVAFWCNPISGHATLYWYQQILGQGPKLLIQFQNNGVVDDSQLPKDRFSAERLKGVDSTLKIQPAKLEDSAVYLCASSQGTSAQYFGPGTRLTVL.